Shown below are 8 T cell receptor beta chains from a single sample sequenced in a study of cytomegalovirus exposure and HLA in healthy donors. The PCR was carried out with 60 Vbeta primers and 13 Jbeta primers. The assay was immunoSEQ multiplex PCR, and TCRdb's table has in-frame clones only and misses some. The sample spans approximately 80,000 clones; the ten largest clones claim around 1.2%. Input material: PBMCs. These receptor sequences come from a woman in her thirties in good health and CMV-seronegative.

This clone is labeled medium-sized based on frequency. The J gene is TRBJ2-1, the V gene TRBV7-9, with 16 bases aligning to TRBD2. Per the germline V gene, CDR1 is SEHNR and CDR2 is FQNEAQ (reference sequence). The CDR3 sequence is 17 residues long. The ends lost 6 bases at V and 6 bases at J; junction bases unmatched: 8. The CDR3 nucleotides are TGTGCCAGCAGTCATGGGGGACTAGCGGGAGGGCGCAATGAGCAGTTCTTC. Its protein is CASSHGGLAGGRNEQFF.

V usage is TRBV4-2 and J usage is TRBJ2-7; TRBD2 matches 10 bases. CDR3 length: 16 amino acids. Germline values: CDR1 LGHNA, CDR2 YNFKEQ. Unmatched junction bases numbered 9, after V lost 3 bases and J lost 4 bases. CDR3 loop: CASSHLSGTSVYEQYF. CDR3 bases: TGTGCCAGCAGCCATTTATCAGGGACTAGCGTGTACGAGCAGTACTTC.

The rearrangement links TRBV7-9 to TRBJ1-2; D gene uncertain. Trimming shortened V by 2 bases and J by 6 bases, and 10 bases separated the two germline ends. This CDR3 is 13 amino acids long. CDR1 and CDR2 (germline): SEHNR, FQNEAQ (reference sequence). The CDR3 reads CASSLTPAHGYTF. The CDR3 nucleotides are TGTGCCAGCAGCTTAACCCCAGCGCATGGCTACACCTTC.

V usage is TRBV5-5 and J usage is TRBJ1-1, with 7 bases fitting TRBD1. CDR1 is SGHKS, CDR2 YYEKEE, per germline (reference sequence). The CDR3 is 17 amino acids. V lost 1 base, J lost 1 base, and 10 bases stayed unmatched. The CDR3 spells CASSLRGQRQGNTEAFF. The CDR3 DNA is TGTGCCAGCAGCTTGAGGGGACAACGACAGGGGAACACTGAAGCTTTCTTT.

The chain uses TRBV29-1 and TRBJ1-2; D gene ambiguous. The V end lost 6 bases, the J end lost 2 bases, and 13 bases lay between the germline ends. Germline CDR1 is SQVTM and CDR2 is ANQGSEA. This CDR3 spans 13 amino acids. In DNA, the CDR3 is TGCAGCGTCCCTTCCGGGTCGAACTATGGCTACACCTTC. Protein sequence: CSVPSGSNYGYTF.

The chain recombines TRBV18 with TRBJ1-1, with D possibly TRBD1 on 6 matching bases. V was pared by 8 bases and J by 5 bases, with 24 bases between. Germline V gene sequence: CDR1 KGHSH, CDR2 LQKENI. This CDR3 is built from 16 residues. In nucleotides, the CDR3 is TGTGCCAGCCCCCCCGCAGGGGCCGGGGGGGGGACTGAAGCTTTCTTT. It translates to CASPPAGAGGGTEAFF. The whole variable domain, filled in from reference TRBV18 and TRBJ1-1, reads NAGVMQNPRHLVRRRGQEARLRCSPMKGHSHVYWYRQLPEEGLKFMVYLQKENIIDESGMPKERFSAEFPKEGPSILRIQQVVRGDSAAYFCASPPAGAGGGTEAFFGQGTRLTVV.

This sequence joins TRBV5-6 and TRBJ2-4; 9 bases are shared with TRBD2. Germline CDR1 SGHDT, CDR2 YYEEEE. Trimming removed 4 bases from V and 3 bases from J; junction bases left unmatched: 8. The CDR3 is 16 residues long. This CDR3 is CASSARLADLKNIQYF. The CDR3, as DNA: TGTGCCAGCAGCGCCCGACTAGCGGATCTCAAAAACATTCAGTACTTC. The full variable domain, with the rest looked up from reference TRBV5-6 and TRBJ2-4, is DAGVTQSPTHLIKTRGQQVTLRCSPKSGHDTVSWYQQALGQGPQFIFQYYEEEERQRGNFPDRFSGHQFPNYSSELNVNALLLGDSALYLCASSARLADLKNIQYFGAGTRLSVL.

The chain uses TRBV6-5 and TRBJ2-7, with TRBD2 matching 8 bases. This CDR3 has 15 amino acids. From germline, CDR1 is MNHEY and CDR2 SVGAGI. V trimming: 0 bases; J trimming: 3 bases; junction bases outside the gene matches: 4. In nucleotides, the CDR3 is TGTGCCAGCAGTTACTCGACCGCGGGGGGCTACGAGCAGTACTTC. Translated, it gives CASSYSTAGGYEQYF.